One sample yielded the 14 T cell receptor beta chains listed below, sequenced in a study of blood T cell repertoires in COVID-19. Profiled with immunoSEQ multiplex PCR; TCRdb holds only in-frame clones, not every one. The data contain around 250,000 clones, about 84% of them singletons. Specimen: peripheral blood. The receptors were gathered from an elderly man with acute or convalescent COVID-19.

The chain uses TRBV6-5 and TRBJ1-2; 9 bases align to TRBD1. The ends lost 6 bases at V and 6 bases at J; junction bases unmatched: 11. The CDR3 totals 15 residues. The germline CDR1 and CDR2 sequences are MNHEY and SVGAGI. CDR3 coding DNA: TGTGCCAGCAGGGTTCGGGACAGGGCGAGCGATGGCTACACCTTC. It is translated as CASRVRDRASDGYTF.

This chain joins TRBV7-9 and TRBJ1-4, with a possible D match to TRBD1 (5 bases). This CDR3 contains 15 residues. CDR1 SEHNR and CDR2 FQNEAQ come from the germline V gene (reference sequence). Trimming removed 5 bases at V and 3 bases at J, with 13 bases between. The CDR3 protein is CASSPTAGSNEKLFF. The CDR3 nucleotides read TGTGCCAGCAGCCCAACGGCAGGGTCTAATGAAAAACTGTTTTTT.

The chain links TRBV3-1 (or the pseudogene TRBV3-2) to TRBJ1-3, with 7 positions matching TRBD1. CDR1 and CDR2 (germline): LGHDT, YNNKEL (reference sequence). This CDR3 contains 15 residues. The V gene end was trimmed by 1 base and the J gene end by 4 bases; junction bases not matched to a gene: 4. The CDR3 reads CASSQVPTGGNTIYF. In DNA, the CDR3 is TGTGCCAGCAGCCAAGTCCCGACAGGGGGAAACACCATATATTTT.

V gene TRBV11-1 combines with J gene TRBJ1-6; perhaps TRBD1 as D (5 bases). Germline assignment: CDR1 SGHAT and CDR2 FQDESV (reference sequence). The CDR3 sequence is 16 residues long. V shed 2 bases and J shed 7 bases, with 15 bases lying between them. This CDR3 is CASSLTGSAQNSPLHF. In DNA form, the CDR3 reads TGTGCCAGCAGCTTAACAGGATCGGCTCAAAATTCACCCCTCCACTTT.

The sample holds a few counts of this clone. This chain uses TRBV18 with TRBJ1-2; D unclear. CDR1 and CDR2 (germline): KGHSH, LQKENI. The CDR3 has 12 residues. Deletions cut 6 bases from V and 6 bases from J, with 11 bases between. CDR3 sequence reads: CASSERGHGYTF. CDR3 DNA: TGTGCCAGCTCGGAGCGTGGCCATGGCTACACCTTC.

The genes are TRBV5-4 and TRBJ1-4; D remains unclear. Looked up from germline, CDR1 is SGHNT and CDR2 is YYREEE (reference sequence). The CDR3 totals 13 residues. With 4 bases removed from V and 8 bases from J, the gap between germline ends came to 12 bases. The CDR3 DNA sequence: TGTGCCAGCAGCCGGCCCGGAGGGGAAAAACTGTTTTTT. Translating gives CASSRPGGEKLFF.

This chain joins TRBV28 and TRBJ2-7, with 8 bases that match TRBD2. J gave up 4 bases and V 4 bases, and 9 bases lay outside the gene matches. Germline values: CDR1 MDHEN, CDR2 SYDVKM. The CDR3 extends over 15 amino acids. CDR3 region: CASSSPPGGRYEQYF. CDR3 nucleotide sequence: TGTGCCAGCAGTTCTCCCCCGGGGGGGCGGTACGAGCAGTACTTC. Supplemented by reference TRBV28 and TRBJ2-7, the full variable domain reads DVKVTQSSRYLVKRTGEKVFLECVQDMDHENMFWYRQDPGLGLRLIYFSYDVKMKEKGDIPEGYSVSREKKERFSLILESASTNQTSMYLCASSSPPGGRYEQYFGPGTRLTVT.

Comments on this clone: This CDR3 is also generated by other DNA sequences in the sample. The genes are TRBV5-1 and TRBJ1-4; D perhaps matches TRBD1 (6 bases). This CDR3 has 15 residues. Between the trimmed V and J ends, which lost 5 bases and 2 bases, there was a span of 13 bases. Per germline, CDR1 SGHRS and CDR2 YFSETQ. DNA for the CDR3: TGCGCCAGCAGTCCCCGGGGGGCTACTAATGAAAAACTGTTTTTT. It specifies CASSPRGATNEKLFF.

This clone has only a few counts. The V call is TRBV11-1, the J call TRBJ2-1, with 12 positions matching TRBD2. Germline CDR1 is SGHAT and CDR2 is FQDESV (reference sequence). Trimming removed 3 bases from V and 9 bases from J; junction bases left unmatched: 6. There are 15 residues in the CDR3. CDR3: CASSLTSGSGGEQFF. The CDR3 DNA reads TGTGCCAGCAGCTTGACTAGCGGGAGCGGGGGTGAGCAGTTCTTC.

The chain couples TRBV5-1 to TRBJ1-1; D is ambiguous. Trimming left V 1 base short and J 5 bases short, with 21 bases between. This CDR3 spans 17 amino acids. CDR1 is SGHRS and CDR2 is YFSETQ in the germline V gene. The CDR3 is CASSLPPTQSTFTEAFF. In DNA, the CDR3 is TGCGCCAGCAGCTTGCCCCCTACTCAATCCACCTTTACTGAAGCTTTCTTT.

This clone has a handful of counts. The chain combines TRBV19 with TRBJ1-5; D perhaps matches TRBD1 (6 bases). Germline assignment: CDR1 LNHDA and CDR2 SQIVND (reference sequence). The CDR3 extends over 12 amino acids. Trimming took 8 bases from V and 8 from J, leaving 13 bases between them. The CDR3 sequence is CASDNRAEPQHF. For the CDR3, the DNA is TGTGCCAGTGATAACAGGGCTGAGCCCCAGCATTTT.

The sample holds a few counts of this clone. The CDR3 loop is CASRFPGISYGYTF. The CDR3 DNA is TGTGCCAGTAGATTTCCCGGGATTAGCTATGGCTACACCTTC. The V and J genes are TRBV19 and TRBJ1-2; the D is unclear. V shed 6 bases and J shed 4 bases, with 15 bases lying between them. The CDR3 length is 14 residues. Germline V gives CDR1 LNHDA, CDR2 SQIVND (reference sequence).

This sequence joins TRBV5-6 and TRBJ2-2; the match to TRBD1 covers 12 bases. The germline CDR1 and CDR2 sequences are SGHDT and YYEEEE. This CDR3 is built from 16 residues. J gave up 4 bases and V 4 bases, and 5 bases lay outside the gene matches. The CDR3 loop is CASSPGTGGSTGELFF. Here the CDR3 DNA reads TGTGCCAGCAGCCCTGGGACAGGGGGCTCCACCGGGGAGCTGTTTTTT.

The chain recombines TRBV28 with TRBJ1-5; 12 bases agree with TRBD1. Germline assignment: CDR1 MDHEN and CDR2 SYDVKM. V dropped 6 bases and J dropped 2; count of bases not matched to a gene: 5. The CDR3 runs to 16 residues. The CDR3 is CASRQGQGAGNQPQHF. As DNA, the CDR3 is TGTGCCAGCAGGCAGGGACAGGGGGCTGGCAATCAGCCCCAGCATTTT.